The clone carrying this T cell receptor beta chain was detected a few times. Germline-derived CDR1 and CDR2 are SNHLY and FYNNEI. CDR3 length: 12 residues. V lost 6 bases to trimming and J lost 2 bases, with 8 bases between them. The data were taken from a study of blood T cell repertoires in COVID-19. Study-wide context: Some COVID-19 samples were acute and others convalescent; all came from the United States, Italy and Spain. PBMCs, B-cell-depleted T cells, or T cells provided the cDNA or gDNA that made up the material.

Authors' methods: By means of reference gene primer amplification, nucleated cell counts were estimated. Measured with immunoSEQ multiplex PCR; TCRdb has only the in-frame clones, and not every one. The DNA was the basis for D and trimming; V, J and clone size are from that table. The sample records around 150,000 clones, 75% to 90% being singletons. Sequenced input: peripheral blood. The TCR comes from a human donor with acute or convalescent COVID-19. The donor label of this sample is uncertain. The chain uses TRBV2 and TRBJ2-7; D not resolved. This CDR3 reads CASRRETYEQYF. CDR3 bases: TGTGCCAGCAGAAGAGAAACCTACGAGCAGTACTTC.